This TCR beta chain derives from a study of cytomegalovirus exposure and HLA in healthy donors. To note about this clone: Antigen: not known.

Use of 60 Vbeta and 13 Jbeta primers characterized the PCR. Only in-frame clones appear in the TCRdb table, and some are missing; sequencing was by immunoSEQ multiplex PCR. The sample records 150,000 to 200,000 clones, about four fifths being singletons. This CDR3 has 14 amino acids. Germline V gene lookup returns CDR1 SGHDT and CDR2 YYEEEE. V was pared by 4 bases and J by 2 bases, with 9 bases between. Study-wide findings and caveats: The number of N-insertions in an Asian-associated ancestry cluster was reportedly below the roughly 670-donor mean in a later analysis. Most TCR sequences were seen very rarely across donors, but some public TCRs occurred in many. Later analysis showed most CMV-associated TCR beta chains appearing HLA-restricted.

While unrecorded immune exposures were likely, the donors were nominally healthy when sampled. The J gene is TRBJ2-2, the V gene TRBV5-6; the D gene is possibly TRBD2 (6 bases). This TCR derives from a boy under 10 years old in good health and CMV-seronegative. The specimen was PBMCs. CDR3 DNA: TGTGCCAGCAGCGGGGGGATTAACACCGGGGAGCTGTTTTTT. Its translation: CASSGGINTGELFF. Based on the CDR3 plus reference TRBV5-6 and TRBJ2-2, the full variable domain is DAGVTQSPTHLIKTRGQQVTLRCSPKSGHDTVSWYQQALGQGPQFIFQYYEEEERQRGNFPDRFSGHQFPNYSSELNVNALLLGDSALYLCASSGGINTGELFFGEGSRLTVL.